The 3 T cell receptor beta chains in this list originate from one sample, sequenced in a study of blood T cell repertoires in COVID-19. The method was immunoSEQ multiplex PCR; TCRdb's version includes in-frame clones alone and lacks a portion of them. The sample carries some 100,000 clones, 85% recorded once. Material: peripheral blood. Receptors originate from a man aged 45 to 65 with active or convalescent COVID-19.

The chain employs TRBV5-5 and TRBJ1-6; a weak D match, TRBD1 (5 bases). Trimming removed 4 bases from V and 0 bases from J, with 11 bases in between. Germline assignment: CDR1 SGHKS and CDR2 YYEKEE (reference sequence). This CDR3 spans 16 amino acids. The chain's CDR3 is CASSVGHSSYNSPLHF. CDR3 bases: TGTGCCAGCAGCGTAGGACACAGCTCCTATAATTCACCCCTCCACTTT.

The J gene is TRBJ1-2, the V gene TRBV7-2; possible D gene TRBD1, 5 bases. In germline, CDR1 is SGHTA, CDR2 FQGNSA. The CDR3 covers 13 residues. The V and J ends lost 4 bases and 4 bases respectively, with 10 bases between them. CDR3 residues: CASSSGIFYGYTF. CDR3 DNA sequence: TGTGCCAGCAGCTCAGGGATTTTCTATGGCTACACCTTC.

The chain couples TRBV5-1 to TRBJ2-3; D unclear. This CDR3 has 11 residues. CDR1 and CDR2 from the germline V gene are SGHRS and YFSETQ. V was cut by 6 bases and J by 2 bases, with 4 bases left in between. The CDR3 sequence: CASTNTDTQYF. The CDR3 DNA follows: TGCGCCAGCACCAACACAGATACGCAGTATTTT.